This passage covers 29 T cell receptor beta chains from one sample sequenced in a study of T cell responses to AZD1222 COVID-19 vaccine. Profiling relied on immunoSEQ multiplex PCR, and the TCRdb table lists in-frame clones only, not all of them. The data show 110,000 or so clones, around 87% seen once. The input for sequencing was peripheral blood, taken on day 0 of AZD1222 vaccination. These receptors all come from an adult in good health.

This chain joins TRBV7-9 and TRBJ1-2; D perhaps matches TRBD1 (5 bases). Germline V gene sequence: CDR1 SEHNR, CDR2 FQNEAQ (reference sequence). V was pared by 5 bases and J by 8 bases, with 15 bases between. The CDR3 is made up of 13 amino acids. The CDR3 region is CASSLRAGRGYTF. The CDR3 DNA is TGTGCCAGCAGCCTTAGGGCAGGGCGGGGCTACACCTTC.

The J gene is TRBJ2-7, the V gene TRBV24-1; D is perhaps TRBD1 or TRBD2 (6 bases each). The length of the CDR3 is 15 residues. Germline CDR1 KGHDR, CDR2 SFDVKD. With 2 bases removed from V and 2 bases from J, the gap between germline ends came to 12 bases. The CDR3 coding sequence is TGTGCCACCAGTGATTCGAGGGGGGAAACCTACGAGCAGTACTTC. As protein: CATSDSRGETYEQYF.

The CDR3 sequence: CASRPNYGYTF. The CDR3 bases are TGTGCCAGCAGACCTAACTATGGCTACACCTTC. This sequence joins TRBV6-5 and TRBJ1-2; D remains ambiguous. Germline V gene sequence: CDR1 MNHEY, CDR2 SVGAGI. The germline V and J ends were trimmed by 6 bases and 0 bases, with 2 bases remaining between them. The CDR3 covers 11 residues.

This chain's CDR3 is CASSPPTGGENTEAFF. For the CDR3, the DNA is TGTGCCAGCAGTCCACCGACAGGGGGTGAGAACACTGAAGCTTTCTTT. The J gene is TRBJ1-1, the V gene TRBV6-2 or TRBV6-3; 9 bases map to TRBD1. V shed 5 bases, J shed 1 base, and the junction held 8 bases outside the gene matches. The germline CDR1 and CDR2 sequences are MNHEY and SVGEGT. The CDR3 covers 16 residues.

The CDR3 region is CASRTPAGSSYNEQFF. In DNA form, the CDR3 reads TGTGCCAGTAGGACTCCGGCAGGGAGCTCCTACAATGAGCAGTTCTTC. The chain recombines TRBV19 with TRBJ2-1, with D perhaps being TRBD1 or TRBD2 (5 bases each). This CDR3 comprises 16 residues. V was clipped by 6 bases and J by 0 bases, with 15 bases between them. CDR1 is LNHDA and CDR2 is SQIVND in the germline V gene (reference sequence).

This sequence joins TRBV19 and TRBJ2-1; 9 bases match TRBD1. V lost 2 bases and J lost 3; bases outside the gene matches: 8. Germline CDR1 is LNHDA and CDR2 is SQIVND (reference sequence). The CDR3 contains 17 residues. The CDR3 DNA reads as TGTGCCAGTAGTATAACGGGGACAGGGAAAGGCTACAATGAGCAGTTCTTC. Its translation: CASSITGTGKGYNEQFF.

V gene TRBV5-4 combines with J gene TRBJ2-1, with 7 bases that match TRBD1. In germline, CDR1 is SGHNT, CDR2 YYREEE (reference sequence). The CDR3 spans 15 residues. V lost 0 bases and J lost 8; bases outside the gene matches: 8. In DNA, the CDR3 is TGTGCCAGCAGCTTGGCTAGCAGAGGGGGCGATGAGCAGTTCTTC. Protein: CASSLASRGGDEQFF.

The V and J genes are TRBV28 and TRBJ2-5; no firm D call. Germline CDR1 MDHEN, CDR2 SYDVKM. V was trimmed by 5 bases and J by 5 bases, leaving 12 bases between them. The CDR3 contains 13 residues. CDR3 sequence: CASSLRLGETQYF. The DNA for the CDR3 is TGTGCCAGCAGTCTCCGACTGGGGGAGACCCAGTACTTC.

The chain is built from TRBV19 and TRBJ2-7; 8 bases are shared with TRBD2. The CDR3 covers 15 residues. CDR1 is LNHDA, CDR2 SQIVND, per germline (reference sequence). V lost 6 bases and J lost 3; bases outside the gene matches: 10. In nucleotides, the CDR3 is TGTGCCAGTAGACTGGGACCGGGACTAGACTACGAGCAGTACTTC. As protein: CASRLGPGLDYEQYF.

This chain connects TRBV7-3 to TRBJ1-5; 8 bases fit TRBD1. The CDR3 loop spans 18 amino acids. From germline, CDR1 is SGHTA and CDR2 FQGTGA. V lost 7 bases, J lost 0 bases, and 14 bases stayed unmatched. The CDR3 region has the DNA TGTGCCAGCATCCCTACGGGACAGGTGAAATATAGCAATCAGCCCCAGCATTTT. It encodes CASIPTGQVKYSNQPQHF.

The V and J genes are TRBV19 and TRBJ1-4; 8 bases align to TRBD1. This CDR3 is built from 15 residues. Germline CDR1 is LNHDA and CDR2 is SQIVND (reference sequence). V trimming: 5 bases; J trimming: 5 bases; junction bases outside the gene matches: 7. In DNA, the CDR3 is TGTGCCAGTAGTCCTGGGACAGGAAAAAATGAAAAACTGTTTTTT. Its protein product is CASSPGTGKNEKLFF.

CDR3 in amino acids: CATSRQKPNYGYTF. CDR3 DNA: TGTGCCACCAGCAGACAGAAACCTAACTATGGCTACACCTTC. This chain connects TRBV15 to TRBJ1-2, with D uncertain. V was clipped by 2 bases and J by 0 bases, with 7 bases between them. The germline gives CDR1 LNHNV, CDR2 YYDKDF (reference sequence). The CDR3 is made up of 14 amino acids.

The rearrangement links TRBV28 to TRBJ1-4, with D maybe TRBD1 (6 bases). The ends were cut back, 6 bases at V and 8 bases at J, with 16 bases in the middle. The CDR3 spans 14 residues. Germline assignment: CDR1 MDHEN and CDR2 SYDVKM. The CDR3 reads CASSRGRGREKLFF. CDR3 nucleotide sequence: TGTGCCAGCAGCCGGGGCAGGGGAAGAGAAAAACTGTTTTTT.

This chain uses TRBV19 with TRBJ2-2; D is unresolved. The germline gives CDR1 LNHDA, CDR2 SQIVND (reference sequence). This CDR3 is 12 amino acids long. The V gene lost 5 bases and the J gene lost 5 bases, with 6 bases spanning the gap. CDR3 protein: CASSPGTGELFF. The CDR3, as DNA: TGTGCCAGTAGTCCGGGTACCGGGGAGCTGTTTTTT.

The genes are TRBV7-2 and TRBJ1-6; no clear D gene. The CDR3 is 13 amino acids. Germline assignment: CDR1 SGHTA and CDR2 FQGNSA. V lost 5 bases and J 5 bases, leaving 7 bases between the germline ends. The CDR3 DNA reads TGTGCCAGCAGCCAGACAAATAATTCACCCCTCCACTTT. Residues: CASSQTNNSPLHF.

This chain connects TRBV6-2 or TRBV6-3 to TRBJ2-3; 9 bases fit TRBD2. Germline values: CDR1 MNHEY, CDR2 SVGEGT. CDR3 length equals 16 residues. With 2 bases clipped from V and 5 bases from J, the junction kept 8 bases outside the gene matches. CDR3 residues: CASSYGAGGPGDTQYF. The CDR3 nucleotides read TGTGCCAGCAGTTACGGGGCGGGAGGGCCAGGAGATACGCAGTATTTT.

The chain links TRBV9 to TRBJ2-1; 9 bases agree with TRBD2. Trimming removed 5 bases from V and 8 bases from J; junction bases left unmatched: 11. The germline CDR1 and CDR2 sequences are SGDLS and YYNGEE. The CDR3 extends over 15 amino acids. CDR3 DNA sequence: TGTGCCAGCAGTGAGGCGGGAGGGCCTATTTATGAGCAGTTCTTC. It encodes CASSEAGGPIYEQFF.

This clone was counted a few times. The CDR3 loop reads CASSIVLGNQETQYF. CDR3 DNA: TGTGCCAGTAGTATCGTTCTGGGAAACCAAGAGACCCAGTACTTC. The genes are TRBV19 and TRBJ2-5; D gene uncertain. V was shortened by 3 bases and J by 0 bases, with 11 bases between the two germline ends. The length of the CDR3 is 15 residues. Germline V gene lookup returns CDR1 LNHDA and CDR2 SQIVND (reference sequence).

The table lists this clone with a count of one. The CDR3 bases are TGTGCCAGCAACCGACCCTATAGCAATCAGCCCCAGCATTTT. It yields the protein CASNRPYSNQPQHF. The V and J genes are TRBV28 and TRBJ1-5; D gene unclear. The V end lost 7 bases, the J end lost 0 bases, and 10 bases lay between the germline ends. Germline V lookup: CDR1 MDHEN, CDR2 SYDVKM. The CDR3 is made up of 14 amino acids. Full variable domain (missing parts from reference TRBV28 and TRBJ1-5): DVKVTQSSRYLVKRTGEKVFLECVQDMDHENMFWYRQDPGLGLRLIYFSYDVKMKEKGDIPEGYSVSREKKERFSLILESASTNQTSMYLCASNRPYSNQPQHFGDGTRLSIL.

V gene TRBV5-1 combines with J gene TRBJ1-2; 9 nucleotides match TRBD1. Germline CDR1 SGHRS, CDR2 YFSETQ. Trimming took 0 bases from V and 4 from J; bases not matched to a gene: 10. The CDR3 spans 17 residues. CDR3: CASSLVGGQGFGYGYTF. The CDR3 region has the DNA TGCGCCAGCAGCTTGGTTGGGGGACAGGGCTTTGGCTATGGCTACACCTTC.

The gene calls are TRBV30 and TRBJ2-3; D possibly corresponds to TRBD2 (5 bases). Looked up from germline, CDR1 is GTSNPN and CDR2 is SVGIG (reference sequence). The CDR3 covers 13 residues. Trimming left V 3 bases short and J 3 bases short, with 10 bases between. The CDR3 DNA follows: TGTGCCTGGAGATGGGGAGTAACAGATACGCAGTATTTT. This encodes CAWRWGVTDTQYF.

The rearrangement links TRBV3-1 (or the pseudogene TRBV3-2) to TRBJ1-2; no reliable D call. CDR1 is LGHDT, CDR2 YNNKEL, per germline (reference sequence). The CDR3 has 12 residues. The germline V and J ends were trimmed by 3 bases and 5 bases, with 7 bases remaining between them. For the CDR3, the DNA is TGTGCCAGCAGCCATGACTATTATGGCTACACCTTC. Protein: CASSHDYYGYTF.

CDR3 in DNA: TGCGCCAGCAGCTTGACCACAGGGGACCCTAGCACAGATACGCAGTATTTT. Translated, it gives CASSLTTGDPSTDTQYF. The V gene is TRBV5-1, the J gene TRBJ2-3; 7 nucleotides match TRBD1. The CDR3 consists of 17 residues. Germline V gene lookup returns CDR1 SGHRS and CDR2 YFSETQ. The ends lost 1 base at V and 0 bases at J; junction bases unmatched: 8.

This chain links TRBV7-3 with TRBJ2-1, with 7 bases matching TRBD2. Germline V CDR1 and CDR2: SGHTA, FQGTGA. The CDR3 is made up of 13 amino acids. The trim removed 5 bases at V and 3 bases at J, leaving 1 base unmatched. The CDR3: CASSRGVYNEQFF. The CDR3 DNA reads as TGTGCCAGCAGCCGGGGGGTCTACAATGAGCAGTTCTTC.

V is TRBV19 and J is TRBJ2-1; 8 bases fit TRBD1. CDR1 is LNHDA, CDR2 SQIVND, per germline (reference sequence). The CDR3 runs 15 residues. V was clipped by 2 bases and J by 4 bases; unmatched bases: 4. The CDR3 bases are TGTGCCAGTAGTATACCGACAGGGGTTTACAATGAGCAGTTCTTC. As protein: CASSIPTGVYNEQFF.

To note about this clone: Other DNA sequences in this sample translate to the same CDR3. V usage is TRBV12-3 or TRBV12-4 and J usage is TRBJ2-7; TRBD1 is a possible D gene (5 bases). The CDR3 loop spans 13 amino acids. The V and J ends lost 4 bases and 6 bases respectively, with 13 bases between them. The CDR3 nucleotides are TGTGCCAGCAGTTCTACAGGAAGCCGCGAGCAGTACTTC. Residues: CASSSTGSREQYF.

In this sample, this clone turned up once. V usage is TRBV29-1 and J usage is TRBJ2-5; D unclear. The CDR3 contains 14 residues. Germline values: CDR1 SQVTM, CDR2 ANQGSEA. Between the trimmed V and J ends, which lost 1 base and 5 bases, there was a span of 14 bases. CDR3 loop: CSVEAEVLGETQYF. The CDR3 DNA is TGCAGCGTTGAAGCCGAGGTCCTGGGGGAGACCCAGTACTTC.

The chain employs TRBV13 and TRBJ1-1; 7 bases are a match to TRBD1. Trimming took 5 bases from V and 4 from J; bases not matched to a gene: 7. CDR1 is PRHDT, CDR2 FYEKMQ, per germline (reference sequence). The CDR3 is made up of 14 amino acids. CDR3 sequence (DNA): TGTGCCAGCAGCCAAGGACAGGTGCGCACTGAAGCTTTCTTT. This sequence encodes CASSQGQVRTEAFF.

J is TRBJ1-1 and V is TRBV12-3 or TRBV12-4, with D unresolved. V lost 2 bases and J 1 base, leaving 5 bases between the germline ends. This CDR3 contains 13 residues. Written as DNA, the CDR3 is TGTGCCAGCAGTTTACGGGAGAACACTGAAGCTTTCTTT. As protein: CASSLRENTEAFF.